This passage covers 2 T cell receptor beta chains from one sample sequenced in a study of blood T cell repertoires in COVID-19. This table comes from immunoSEQ multiplex PCR, and its TCRdb copy is limited to in-frame clones, with some not included. The data contain 90,000 to 120,000 clones, 85% to 90% of them singletons. Sequencing input: peripheral blood. The source of these receptors is an elderly woman with acute or convalescent COVID-19.

This clone was observed a single time. V usage is TRBV2 and J usage is TRBJ2-7; 7 positions agree with TRBD1. CDR1 SNHLY and CDR2 FYNNEI come from the germline V gene. The CDR3 covers 14 residues. V was clipped by 7 bases and J by 6 bases; unmatched bases: 12. CDR3 in amino acids: CASTLDRALAEQYF. The CDR3 region has the DNA TGTGCCAGCACTCTCGACAGGGCTCTTGCCGAGCAGTACTTC.

The V call is TRBV6-5, the J call TRBJ2-3, with 10 bases lining up with TRBD2. The CDR3 is made up of 16 amino acids. V lost 0 bases, J lost 9 bases, and 9 bases stayed unmatched. Germline V gene sequence: CDR1 MNHEY, CDR2 SVGAGI. CDR3 protein: CASSYSSGGVEMTQYF. CDR3 bases: TGTGCCAGCAGTTACTCCAGCGGGGGGGTGGAGATGACGCAGTATTTT.